The T cell receptor beta chain described here comes from a study of T-cell reconstitution after alpha-beta-depleted transplantation in children. Overall study findings and caveats: The origin of high day-60 TCRbeta diversity in some patients lay in surviving recipient T cells and thymic progenitors. Reportedly, roughly two months post-transplant, alpha-beta T cells arose from several hundred expanded graft clones. Newly produced T cells mostly provided counts and TCRbeta diversity after one year, as hyperexpanded clones declined.

The CDR3 sequence is 14 residues long. CDR1 and CDR2 from the germline V gene are SGHDT and YYEEEE. J lost 6 bases, V lost 7 bases, and 10 bases had no gene match. The authors prepared the TCRbeta library with unique molecular identifiers. TCRdb re-analysed the PCR reads in MiXCR, keeping a single row per CDR3 protein. The data hold roughly 420,000 distinct CDR3 sequences, with 15% to 20% observed a single time. Of note for this clonotype: The antigen is not known.

This specimen was PBMCs, mostly from graft donor cells, taken 360 days after TCRalphabeta/CD19-depleted stem cell transplant. J is TRBJ2-3 and V is TRBV5-6, with TRBD2 matching over 8 bases. This TCR came from a boy in the first two years of life who had a stem cell transplant for Wiskott-Aldrich syndrome, so the T cells may come from the graft donor. For the CDR3, the DNA is TGTGCCAGCGTCTTCGGCGGGGGGCCCGATACGCAGTATTTT. Residues: CASVFGGGPDTQYF. Based on the CDR3 plus reference TRBV5-6 and TRBJ2-3, the full variable domain is DAGVTQSPTHLIKTRGQQVTLRCSPKSGHDTVSWYQQALGQGPQFIFQYYEEEERQRGNFPDRFSGHQFPNYSSELNVNALLLGDSALYLCASVFGGGPDTQYFGPGTRLTVL.